The T cell receptor beta chain under discussion was sequenced for a study of blood T cell repertoires in COVID-19. Whole-study context: Acute and convalescent COVID-19 specimens originated in the United States, Italy and Spain.

Method: immunoSEQ multiplex PCR; TCRdb's copy keeps in-frame clones and lacks some. The sample has over 140,000 clones, roughly 80% seen once; the top ten hold approximately 9%. Sequenced material: peripheral blood. This clonotype originated in a woman aged 50 to 60 with active or convalescent COVID-19.

The CDR3 DNA sequence: TGTGCTAGTGGTCCCCTGGGACAGGGGGGACAGCCCCAGCATTTT. Amino acids: CASGPLGQGGQPQHF. This chain links TRBV12-5 with TRBJ1-5, with TRBD1 matching over 11 bases. The CDR3 loop spans 15 amino acids. The ends lost 5 bases at V and 7 bases at J; junction bases unmatched: 7. Germline V gene sequence: CDR1 LGHNT, CDR2 FRNRAP.